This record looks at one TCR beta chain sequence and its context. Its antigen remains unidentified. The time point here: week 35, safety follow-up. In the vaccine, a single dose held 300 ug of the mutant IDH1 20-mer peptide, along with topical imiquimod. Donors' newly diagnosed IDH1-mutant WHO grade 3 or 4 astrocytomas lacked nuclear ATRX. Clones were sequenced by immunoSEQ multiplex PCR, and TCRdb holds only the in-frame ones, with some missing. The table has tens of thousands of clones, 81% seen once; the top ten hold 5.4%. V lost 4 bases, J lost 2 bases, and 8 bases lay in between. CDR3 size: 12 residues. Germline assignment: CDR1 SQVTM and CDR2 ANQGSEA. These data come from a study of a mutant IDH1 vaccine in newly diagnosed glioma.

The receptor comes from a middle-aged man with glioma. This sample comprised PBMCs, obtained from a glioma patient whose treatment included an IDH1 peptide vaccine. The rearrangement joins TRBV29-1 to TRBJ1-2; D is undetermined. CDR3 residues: CSVVHSNYGYTF. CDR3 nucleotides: TGCAGCGTTGTCCACAGCAACTATGGCTACACCTTC.